Below, 25 T cell receptor beta chains from the same sample are listed, as sequenced in a study of control samples from healthy donors and cancer patients (dated by TCRdb to the early 2020s). Library creation used the immunoSEQ multiplex PCR assay. TCRdb's version of the immuneACCESS table is confined to in-frame rearrangements and falls short of the full clone set. An unresolved V gene accounts for under half of the shortfall where checked; the remainder is of unknown origin. Here the sample has 120,000 to 150,000 clones; around 85% occur a single time. Of the sample, roughly 8.4% falls within the top ten clones. The sample taken for sequencing was blood. These receptor sequences come from a woman in her 30s in good health.

V gene TRBV11-2 combines with J gene TRBJ1-1, with D possibly TRBD1 on 6 matching bases. This CDR3 is built from 16 residues. The V gene's germline CDR1 is SGHAT and CDR2 FQNNGV. V was trimmed by 5 bases and J by 1 base, leaving 17 bases between them. CDR3 amino acids: CASSPQGWGPNTEAFF. The CDR3 coding sequence is TGTGCCAGCAGCCCCCAGGGGTGGGGACCGAACACTGAAGCTTTCTTT.

The chain couples TRBV5-5 to TRBJ1-1; possibly TRBD1 for D (5 bases). The germline V gene encodes CDR1 SGHKS and CDR2 YYEKEE (reference sequence). V was trimmed by 2 bases and J by 6 bases, leaving 8 bases between them. The CDR3 covers 12 residues. In DNA, the CDR3 is TGTGCCAGCAGCTTACCGGGACCTGAAGCTTTCTTT. The encoded protein is CASSLPGPEAFF.

In this sample, this clone turned up a few times. The rearrangement uses TRBV19 and TRBJ1-5, with D hard to call. The CDR3 consists of 13 residues. Germline CDR1 is LNHDA and CDR2 is SQIVND (reference sequence). Trimming cost V 7 bases and J 6 bases, with 13 bases left between them. In nucleotides, the CDR3 is TGTGCCAGTAACATGGCCCATGGTCAGCCCCAGCATTTT. Translating gives CASNMAHGQPQHF.

As for this clone: At the DNA level, this CDR3 is encoded by other sequences in the same sample as well. The genes are TRBV5-1 and TRBJ2-5; D is unclear. The CDR3 is 11 residues long. The V end lost 4 bases, the J end lost 1 base, and 2 bases lay between the germline ends. The germline gives CDR1 SGHRS, CDR2 YFSETQ. The CDR3 loop is CASSSQETQYF. CDR3 coding DNA: TGCGCCAGCAGCAGCCAAGAGACCCAGTACTTC.

The chain has TRBV10-2 and TRBJ1-5, with D possibly matching TRBD1 (5 bases). The CDR3 consists of 17 residues. From germline, CDR1 is WSHSY and CDR2 SAAADI. V lost 5 bases to trimming and J lost 0 bases, with 17 bases between them. The CDR3 bases are TGCGCCAGCAGTCCTAGGTTGGGAGGGGATAGCAATCAGCCCCAGCATTTT. Translation gives CASSPRLGGDSNQPQHF.

The chain couples TRBV18 to TRBJ2-1; TRBD2 matches 12 bases. Trimming at V came to 3 bases and at J to 5 bases, leaving 8 bases not matched to a gene. CDR1 and CDR2 from the germline V gene are KGHSH and LQKENI. The CDR3 has 17 amino acids. CDR3 sequence reads: CASSPRGLAGVNNEQFF. As DNA, the CDR3 is TGTGCCAGCTCACCCCGGGGACTAGCGGGCGTCAACAATGAGCAGTTCTTC.

The sample holds one count of this clone. This rearrangement joins TRBV5-6 to TRBJ1-1, with 8 positions matching TRBD1. The CDR3 consists of 14 residues. After removal of 4 bases from V and 5 bases from J, the junction contained 7 bases not matched to a gene. Germline V gene data show CDR1 as SGHDT and CDR2 as YYEEEE. The CDR3 region is CASSPGQGWTEAFF. The DNA of the CDR3 is TGTGCCAGCAGCCCAGGACAGGGCTGGACTGAAGCTTTCTTT.

A few counts support this clone. V usage is TRBV7-8 and J usage is TRBJ2-1; 13 bases align to TRBD2. There are 16 residues in the CDR3. After removal of 4 bases from V and 3 bases from J, the junction contained 3 bases not matched to a gene. Germline lookup yields CDR1 SGHVS and CDR2 FQNEAQ. CDR3 protein: CASSWGLAGIYNEQFF. The DNA of the CDR3 is TGTGCCAGCAGCTGGGGACTAGCGGGGATCTACAATGAGCAGTTCTTC.

The rearrangement links TRBV28 to TRBJ1-3, with no clear D. The CDR3 has 15 residues. Trimming stripped 2 bases from V and 4 bases from J, with 12 bases between. The V gene's germline CDR1 is MDHEN and CDR2 SYDVKM. In DNA form, the CDR3 reads TGTGCCAGCAGTTTAACGGGGAGTTACGGAAACACCATATATTTT. Protein product: CASSLTGSYGNTIYF.

This rearrangement joins TRBV6-5 to TRBJ2-3, with 7 bases fitting TRBD2. The CDR3 spans 15 residues. CDR1 MNHEY and CDR2 SVGAGI come from the germline V gene. J gave up 0 bases and V 5 bases, and 5 bases lay outside the gene matches. The CDR3, as DNA: TGTGCCAGCAGTACCCTAGCGGTAAGCACAGATACGCAGTATTTT. Protein: CASSTLAVSTDTQYF.

The chain employs TRBV7-2 and TRBJ1-3, with 11 bases identical to TRBD1. V was pared by 4 bases and J by 2 bases, with 13 bases of the junction left unmatched. The CDR3 is 19 amino acids. Germline V gene lookup returns CDR1 SGHTA and CDR2 FQGNSA. CDR3 sequence (DNA): TGTGCCAGCAGCTCAAAAAGGGGACAGGGGGACGACACTGGAAACACCATATATTTT. This sequence encodes CASSSKRGQGDDTGNTIYF.

The chain links TRBV24-1 to TRBJ2-4; 9 bases are a match to TRBD1. The ends lost 3 bases at V and 12 bases at J; junction bases unmatched: 11. Germline V gene sequence: CDR1 KGHDR, CDR2 SFDVKD. The CDR3 is 15 residues long. DNA for the CDR3: TGTGCCACCAGTGATGGGGGACAGGGAAGGTTCACTCAGTACTTC. This encodes CATSDGGQGRFTQYF.

V is TRBV18 and J is TRBJ1-5; possibly TRBD1 for D (5 bases). The CDR3 has 15 residues. Germline V gene sequence: CDR1 KGHSH, CDR2 LQKENI. V lost 2 bases and J 2 bases, leaving 10 bases between the germline ends. The CDR3 sequence is CASSPWGEGNQPQHF. The CDR3 DNA follows: TGTGCCAGCTCACCATGGGGCGAAGGCAATCAGCCCCAGCATTTT.

This chain's CDR3 is CAWSDPQRGWTETQYF. The CDR3 DNA reads as TGTGCCTGGAGTGACCCCCAAAGGGGGTGGACGGAGACCCAGTACTTC. The genes are TRBV30 and TRBJ2-5; D perhaps matches TRBD1 (6 bases). The ends were cut back, 1 base at V and 5 bases at J, with 20 bases in the middle. The germline gives CDR1 GTSNPN, CDR2 SVGIG (reference sequence). CDR3 length: 16 amino acids. Full variable domain (remainder filled in from reference TRBV30 and TRBJ2-5): SQTIHQWPATLVQPVGSPLSLECTVEGTSNPNLYWYRQAAGRGLQLLFYSVGIGQISSEVPQNLSASRPQDRQFILSSKKLLLSDSGFYLCAWSDPQRGWTETQYFGPGTRLLVL.

The chain couples TRBV4-1 to TRBJ1-5; 7 nucleotides line up with TRBD1. CDR1 and CDR2 from the germline V gene are MGHRA and YSYEKL. After removal of 1 base from V and 4 bases from J, the junction contained 7 bases not matched to a gene. The CDR3 spans 16 residues. CDR3 in DNA: TGCGCCAGCAGCCAAGGACAGGGCGGGGGGAATCAGCCCCAGCATTTT. Translation: CASSQGQGGGNQPQHF.

The table lists this clone with a count of one. V is TRBV3-1 (or the pseudogene TRBV3-2) and J is TRBJ2-3; the match to TRBD2 covers 14 bases. This CDR3 spans 19 amino acids. Germline values: CDR1 LGHDT, CDR2 YNNKEL (reference sequence). Trimming removed 3 bases from V and 0 bases from J; junction bases left unmatched: 8. CDR3 amino acids: CASSHTSGTSGGSTDTQYF. CDR3 bases: TGTGCCAGCAGCCATACTTCCGGGACTAGCGGGGGAAGCACAGATACGCAGTATTTT.

The chain recombines TRBV6-5 with TRBJ1-5, with D possibly TRBD1 on 6 matching bases. Germline CDR1 and CDR2: MNHEY and SVGAGI. The CDR3 sequence is 14 residues long. The V and J ends lost 7 bases and 5 bases respectively, with 15 bases between them. The CDR3, as DNA: TGTGCCAGCACCCATAGGGGGGGGCATCAGCCCCAGCATTTT. Translated, it gives CASTHRGGHQPQHF.

V gene TRBV30 combines with J gene TRBJ2-2, with 9 bases that match TRBD2. Per germline, CDR1 GTSNPN and CDR2 SVGIG (reference sequence). V lost 0 bases and J lost 7; bases outside the gene matches: 3. CDR3 length: 14 amino acids. CDR3 in amino acids: CAWSVGLAGGELFF. The CDR3 coding sequence is TGTGCCTGGAGTGTGGGACTAGCCGGCGGGGAGCTGTTTTTT.

This clone was seen more than once but under ten times. The rearrangement links TRBV10-3 to TRBJ2-1; a weak D match, TRBD2 (7 bases). The CDR3 length is 16 residues. CDR1 ENHRY and CDR2 SYGVKD come from the germline V gene. Trimming shortened V by 4 bases and J by 12 bases, and 25 bases separated the two germline ends. The CDR3, as DNA: TGTGCCATCAGTGGCCCGGGGGCTAGCGGCCCCAAGGGGCAGTTCTTC. This translates into CAISGPGASGPKGQFF.

The chain has TRBV6-1 and TRBJ1-2; weak D call: TRBD1 (6 bases). The germline V gene encodes CDR1 MNHNS and CDR2 SASEGT. The CDR3 runs 15 residues. Trimming pared 2 bases from V and 6 bases from J, leaving 16 bases between. As DNA, the CDR3 is TGTGCCAGCAGTGAAATGGTTACCGGGGGCCATGGCTACACCTTC. It yields the protein CASSEMVTGGHGYTF.

This clone was recorded many times. The V call is TRBV27, the J call TRBJ1-3, with D perhaps matching TRBD1 (5 bases). The germline V gene has CDR1 MNHEY and CDR2 SMNVEV (reference sequence). Trimming removed 6 bases from V and 3 bases from J, with 15 bases in between. The CDR3 is 15 residues long. CDR3 DNA: TGTGCCAGCAGCCCGAAGGGGTTATATGGAAACACCATATATTTT. Amino acid sequence: CASSPKGLYGNTIYF.

This chain joins TRBV5-1 and TRBJ2-7; the match to TRBD2 covers 9 bases. Trimming at V came to 3 bases and at J to 4 bases, leaving 8 bases not matched to a gene. The germline V gene has CDR1 SGHRS and CDR2 YFSETQ. CDR3 length: 15 amino acids. As DNA, the CDR3 is TGCGCCAGCAGCTGGATTAGCGGGAGAATTTACGAGCAGTACTTC. Its translation: CASSWISGRIYEQYF.

The chain carries TRBV5-6 and TRBJ2-5, with D unclear. Trimming shortened V by 3 bases and J by 5 bases, and 11 bases separated the two germline ends. Germline assignment: CDR1 SGHDT and CDR2 YYEEEE. The CDR3 loop spans 13 amino acids. In DNA form, the CDR3 reads TGTGCCAGCAGCTGGGGTAGTCGGGAGACCCAGTACTTC. It specifies CASSWGSRETQYF.

This chain uses TRBV27 with TRBJ1-1; D possibly corresponds to TRBD1 (5 bases). V shed 4 bases and J shed 1 base, with 10 bases lying between them. The germline gives CDR1 MNHEY, CDR2 SMNVEV (reference sequence). The CDR3 contains 14 residues. Written as DNA, the CDR3 is TGTGCCAGCAGTTCACCGACAGAGAACACTGAAGCTTTCTTT. Its protein is CASSSPTENTEAFF.

CDR3 bases: TGTGCCAGTAGTATAGATCCCGGGGCAGGGGGCAATGAGCAGTTCTTC. This encodes CASSIDPGAGGNEQFF. The chain has TRBV19 and TRBJ2-1; 7 nucleotides line up with TRBD1. J gave up 6 bases and V 0 bases, and 8 bases lay outside the gene matches. The CDR3 is 16 amino acids. The germline V gene encodes CDR1 LNHDA and CDR2 SQIVND (reference sequence).